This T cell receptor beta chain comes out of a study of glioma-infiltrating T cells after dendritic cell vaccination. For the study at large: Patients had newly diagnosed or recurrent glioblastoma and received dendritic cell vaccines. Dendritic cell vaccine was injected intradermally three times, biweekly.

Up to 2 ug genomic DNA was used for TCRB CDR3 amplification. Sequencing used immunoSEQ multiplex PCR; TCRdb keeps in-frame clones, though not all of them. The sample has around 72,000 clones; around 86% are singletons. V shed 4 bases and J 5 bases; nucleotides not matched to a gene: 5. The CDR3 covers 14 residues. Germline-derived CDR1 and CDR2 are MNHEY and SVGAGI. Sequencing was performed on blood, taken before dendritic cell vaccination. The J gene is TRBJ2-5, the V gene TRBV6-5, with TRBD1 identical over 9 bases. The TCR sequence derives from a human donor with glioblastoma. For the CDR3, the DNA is TGTGCCAGCAGTTCCCCCGGGACAGGGGAGACCCAGTACTTC. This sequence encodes CASSSPGTGETQYF.